The TCR beta chain under discussion was sequenced for a study of vaccination and CD4 T cells after COVID-19 (dated 2022 in TCRdb). With regard to the full study: Convalescent patients had a positive SARS-CoV-2 result on nasal swab PCR, and of these patients, under ten had mild disease and one had severe disease. In the convalescent cohort there were six males and four females, among whom were two Hispanic individuals, seven Caucasians, two Asians and one multiracial person. Participants received two doses of either the Pfizer-BioNTech BNT162b2 vaccine (n=8) or the Moderna mRNA-1273 vaccine (n=2). Post-COVID blood samples were collected from convalescent patients a median of around 100 days after diagnosis, with a range of roughly 30 to 161 days. Post-vaccine blood samples were obtained a median of about 72 days after the second vaccine dose, with a range of about 12 to 241 days. In ten to eleven COVID-19 convalescent patients and a few infection-naive healthy vaccine recipients, the spike-specific CD4+ TCR repertoire before mRNA vaccination was compared with the repertoire after mRNA vaccination.

The V and J ends are trimmed by 7 bases and 6 bases, leaving 19 bases between them. The CDR3 runs 15 amino acids, cysteine and phenylalanine included. Of the read, only the CDR3 DNA is kept; its 45 bases are in frame from base 1. Per the germline V gene (reference sequence), LNHDA is the CDR1 and SQIVND is the CDR2. The full study reports these points: Of the vaccine-specific clones found in convalescent patients, nearly all (304 of 307) were mono-reactive for SARS-CoV-2 spike instead of being cross-reactive with common cold coronaviruses. Relatively few convalescent patients were included in the study, and early timepoints after natural infection were not analyzed. In convalescent patients, a median approximately 83% of post-vaccine SARS-CoV-2-reactive clones were detected only after vaccination, suggesting vaccine-specific priming. The median count of SARS-CoV-2-reactive clonotypes went up from around 23 after infection to 38 after vaccination, although the change was not significant.

Only one count was recorded for this clonotype. Its antigen is still unknown. No per-base quality is available; no much larger clone lies one base away. One read alone lends weak support. The positive SARS-CoV-2 PCR tests of the convalescent patients were dated from March to December 2020, before the Alpha, Beta and Delta variants emerged in the United States. Ficoll-Paque Plus gradient centrifugation was used to isolate PBMCs from whole blood, and the isolated PBMCs were then either used fresh or cryopreserved at -140C. The library was prepared using PCR. For sequencing, an Illumina iSeq 100 was employed. Concerning the study's data processing: Non-productive sequences were filtered out, and CDR3s that did not start with C, did not end with F or W, or were shorter than 7 amino acids were discarded. Similarity between CDR3 sequences was evaluated in R version 3.6.1 using Levenshtein distances (stringdist) and unrooted phylogenetic trees (ape). TCRdb passed the public sequencing reads through fastp at Q25 and MiXCR, retaining productive beta sequences. Identical CDR3 protein sequences are pooled into one entry, listed with their most common genes and DNA. It is TCRdb's table, rather than the study itself, that gives the V and J calls and clone size. Present in this sample are about 21,000 distinct CDR3 sequences, 50% to 60% of which were seen just once. Of the sample, roughly 0.9% is held by the ten largest clones.

The sequences come from CD4+ T cells from blood, collected before SARS-CoV-2 vaccination. The clonotype was recovered from a human donor who had recovered from COVID-19. Here the chain combines TRBV19 and TRBJ1-5; tentative D gene TRBD1, with 6 bases matching. The nucleotide sequence is TGTGCCAGTATCGATGGGGGGGGCACTCGTCAGCCCCAGCATTTT. Its translation reads: CASIDGGGTRQPQHF.